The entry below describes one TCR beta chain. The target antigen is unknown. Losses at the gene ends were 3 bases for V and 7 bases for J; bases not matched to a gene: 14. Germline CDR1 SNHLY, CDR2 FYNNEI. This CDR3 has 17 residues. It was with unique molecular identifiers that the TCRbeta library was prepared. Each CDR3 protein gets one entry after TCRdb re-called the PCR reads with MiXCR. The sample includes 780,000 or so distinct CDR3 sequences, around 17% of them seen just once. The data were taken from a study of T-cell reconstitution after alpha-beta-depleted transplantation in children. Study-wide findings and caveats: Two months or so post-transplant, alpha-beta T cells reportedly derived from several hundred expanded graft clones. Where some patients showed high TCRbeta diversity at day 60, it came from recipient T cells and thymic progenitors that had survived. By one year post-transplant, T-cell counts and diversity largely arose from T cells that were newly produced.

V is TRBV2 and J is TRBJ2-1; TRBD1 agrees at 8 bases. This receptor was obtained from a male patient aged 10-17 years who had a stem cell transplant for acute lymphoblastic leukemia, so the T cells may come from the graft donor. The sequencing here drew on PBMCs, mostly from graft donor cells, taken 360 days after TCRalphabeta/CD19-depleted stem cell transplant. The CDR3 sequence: CASSDLHRGLEENEQFF. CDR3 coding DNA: TGTGCCAGCAGTGATTTGCACAGGGGGTTGGAGGAAAATGAGCAGTTCTTC.